This passage covers 17 T cell receptor beta chains from one sample sequenced in a study of blood T cell repertoires in COVID-19. Profiling relied on immunoSEQ multiplex PCR, and the TCRdb table lists in-frame clones only, not all of them. The sample contains approximately 290,000 clones, about 85% of which appear only once. Sequencing was done on a sample of peripheral blood. These receptors all stem from a human donor with COVID-19, enrolled during active disease. The donor label of this sample is uncertain.

J is TRBJ2-1 and V is TRBV4-1; tentative D call: TRBD2 (6 bases). This CDR3 region has 17 residues. The V and J ends lost 1 base and 4 bases respectively, with 17 bases between them. Germline CDR1 is MGHRA and CDR2 is YSYEKL. CDR3 sequence reads: CASSQVQGPGRYNEQFF. The CDR3 coding sequence is TGCGCCAGCAGCCAAGTTCAGGGCCCAGGGAGGTACAATGAGCAGTTCTTC.

V and J are TRBV28 and TRBJ1-4; 7 bases are shared with TRBD1. Germline V gene sequence: CDR1 MDHEN, CDR2 SYDVKM. J lost 7 bases, V lost 6 bases, and 8 bases had no gene match. This CDR3 has 14 residues. CDR3 in amino acids: CASSRTGAGEKLFF. Here the CDR3 DNA reads TGTGCCAGCAGCCGCACAGGGGCCGGTGAAAAACTGTTTTTT.

The V call is TRBV6-4, the J call TRBJ1-4; D remains unclear. The CDR3 is 13 residues long. The V gene's germline CDR1 is MRHNA and CDR2 SNTAGT. V lost 8 bases to trimming and J lost 4 bases, with 11 bases between them. Written as DNA, the CDR3 is TGTGCCAGCCCCCCGGAGATTAATGAAAAACTGTTTTTT. Residues: CASPPEINEKLFF.

This clone appeared a single time. The V call is TRBV4-3, the J call TRBJ2-3; D is unresolved. V lost 0 bases, J lost 6 bases, and 16 bases lay in between. Looked up from germline, CDR1 is LGHNA and CDR2 is YSLEER. This CDR3 spans 16 amino acids. CDR3 loop: CASSQDLSAAPDTQYF. The CDR3 region has the DNA TGCGCCAGCAGCCAAGATCTAAGCGCCGCCCCTGATACGCAGTATTTT.

This clone showed up just once. The V gene is TRBV18, the J gene TRBJ1-2; 7 nucleotides match TRBD1. Looked up from germline, CDR1 is KGHSH and CDR2 is LQKENI. The trim removed 3 bases at V and 1 base at J, leaving 2 bases unmatched. This CDR3 contains 14 residues. The DNA for the CDR3 is TGTGCCAGCTCACCGGGGGACAGTAACTATGGCTACACCTTC. Translating gives CASSPGDSNYGYTF.

This chain uses TRBV28 with TRBJ1-5, with 8 bases fitting TRBD1. Trimming removed 5 bases from V and 5 bases from J; junction bases left unmatched: 8. Looked up from germline, CDR1 is MDHEN and CDR2 is SYDVKM. The CDR3 spans 15 residues. The CDR3 region is CASSIPRGLDQPQHF. DNA for the CDR3: TGTGCCAGCAGTATACCCAGGGGGCTGGATCAGCCCCAGCATTTT.

This rearrangement joins TRBV11-2 to TRBJ2-3, with TRBD2 matching 12 bases. V trimming: 4 bases; J trimming: 5 bases; junction bases outside the gene matches: 10. Germline V lookup: CDR1 SGHAT, CDR2 FQNNGV. There are 17 residues in the CDR3. The CDR3: CASSWGPGLAGIDTQYF. The CDR3 nucleotides are TGTGCCAGCAGCTGGGGACCGGGACTAGCGGGTATAGATACGCAGTATTTT.

The chain joins TRBV2 to TRBJ1-2; D may be TRBD1 (5 bases). Trimming took 6 bases from V and 7 from J, leaving 15 bases between them. This CDR3 has 13 amino acids. Germline V lookup: CDR1 SNHLY, CDR2 FYNNEI. The CDR3 reads CASRIGDFIGYTF. As DNA, the CDR3 is TGTGCCAGCAGAATTGGGGACTTTATTGGCTACACCTTC.

The genes are TRBV11-2 and TRBJ1-1; D remains ambiguous. The CDR3 runs 15 residues. V lost 1 base and J lost 6, with 15 bases in between. The V gene's germline CDR1 is SGHAT and CDR2 FQNNGV. In DNA form, the CDR3 reads TGTGCCAGCAGCTTAGTGCTAGTCCCGGGAGCTGAAGCTTTCTTT. Its protein product is CASSLVLVPGAEAFF.

The chain uses TRBV6-2 or TRBV6-3 and TRBJ1-2; the D is unclear. The CDR3 spans 14 residues. From germline, CDR1 is MNHEY and CDR2 SVGEGT. V lost 5 bases and J lost 1, with 11 bases in between. The CDR3 here is CASSSPGLNYGYTF. The CDR3 region has the DNA TGTGCCAGCAGTAGCCCAGGCCTTAACTATGGCTACACCTTC.

The rearrangement links TRBV19 to TRBJ1-2; 9 bases are shared with TRBD1. This CDR3 is 14 amino acids long. Germline V lookup: CDR1 LNHDA, CDR2 SQIVND (reference sequence). After removal of 3 bases from V and 7 bases from J, the junction contained 6 bases not matched to a gene. The CDR3 coding sequence is TGTGCCAGTAGTATCGGGACAGGGATGTTTGGCTACACCTTC. It specifies CASSIGTGMFGYTF.

The chain links TRBV3-1 (or the pseudogene TRBV3-2) to TRBJ2-7; 10 bases are shared with TRBD1. The CDR3 is made up of 14 amino acids. Unmatched junction bases numbered 7, after V lost 4 bases and J lost 7 bases. Looked up from germline, CDR1 is LGHDT and CDR2 is YNNKEL (reference sequence). This CDR3 is CASSPRQGASEQYF. The CDR3 DNA follows: TGTGCCAGCAGCCCTAGACAGGGGGCGAGTGAGCAGTACTTC.

The rearrangement links TRBV27 to TRBJ1-5; 8 bases agree with TRBD1. Germline V lookup: CDR1 MNHEY, CDR2 SMNVEV (reference sequence). This CDR3 spans 14 amino acids. With V trimmed by 5 bases and J by 4 bases, 4 bases remained unmatched. In DNA, the CDR3 is TGTGCCAGCAGTACCCGGACAGGGAATCAGCCCCAGCATTTT. As protein: CASSTRTGNQPQHF.

The rearrangement joins TRBV6-5 to TRBJ2-7; D may be TRBD1 (5 bases). V lost 3 bases and J 5 bases, leaving 17 bases between the germline ends. The CDR3 covers 15 residues. In germline, CDR1 is MNHEY, CDR2 SVGAGI. CDR3 sequence (DNA): TGTGCCAGCAGTTATTGGGCCAGTAAGGACAACGAGCAGTACTTC. Protein: CASSYWASKDNEQYF.

V is TRBV19 and J is TRBJ2-2, with TRBD2 matching 9 bases. This CDR3 spans 15 amino acids. CDR1 and CDR2 from the germline V gene are LNHDA and SQIVND (reference sequence). With V trimmed by 7 bases and J by 4 bases, 7 bases remained unmatched. The CDR3 here is CASTSAGGSTGELFF. CDR3 nucleotides: TGTGCCAGTACCTCAGCGGGAGGATCCACCGGGGAGCTGTTTTTT.

This sequence joins TRBV28 and TRBJ1-2; 9 bases match TRBD1. This CDR3 contains 16 residues. Germline V gene lookup returns CDR1 MDHEN and CDR2 SYDVKM. V was pared by 7 bases and J by 8 bases, with 17 bases of the junction left unmatched. As DNA, the CDR3 is TGTGCCAGCACCCTCTCGCACCTGGGACAGGGCGGCGGCTACACCTTC. As protein: CASTLSHLGQGGGYTF.

For the CDR3, the DNA is TGTGCCAGCGACAGGGTTACTAATGAAAAACTGTTTTTT. Protein: CASDRVTNEKLFF. The chain combines TRBV2 with TRBJ1-4; TRBD1 matches at 7 bases. The CDR3 spans 13 residues. V was clipped by 8 bases and J by 2 bases; unmatched bases: 2. Germline CDR1 reads SNHLY; CDR2 reads FYNNEI.